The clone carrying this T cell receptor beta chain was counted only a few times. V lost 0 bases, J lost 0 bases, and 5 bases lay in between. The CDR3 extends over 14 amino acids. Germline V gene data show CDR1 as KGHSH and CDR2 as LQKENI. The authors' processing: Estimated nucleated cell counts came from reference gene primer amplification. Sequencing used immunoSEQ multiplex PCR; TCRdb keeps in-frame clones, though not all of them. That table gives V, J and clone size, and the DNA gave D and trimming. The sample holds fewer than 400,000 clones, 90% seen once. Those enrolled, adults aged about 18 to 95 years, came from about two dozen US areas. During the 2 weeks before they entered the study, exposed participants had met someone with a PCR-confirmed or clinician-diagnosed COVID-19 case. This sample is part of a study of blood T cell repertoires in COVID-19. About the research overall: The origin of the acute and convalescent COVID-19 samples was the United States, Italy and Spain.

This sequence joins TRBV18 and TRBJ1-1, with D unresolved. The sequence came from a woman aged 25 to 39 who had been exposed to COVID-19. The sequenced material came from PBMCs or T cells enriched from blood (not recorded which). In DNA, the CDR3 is TGTGCCAGCTCACCACCACAGTTGAACACTGAAGCTTTCTTT. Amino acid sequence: CASSPPQLNTEAFF.